This T cell receptor (beta chain) is drawn from a study of regulatory T cells in long-lasting Graves disease. Germline trimming cut 3 bases from V and 6 bases from J; bases unmatched to any gene: 2. CDR3 size: 12 residues. Germline assignment: CDR1 SGHRS and CDR2 YFSETQ. Noted time point: newly diagnosed GD, antithyroid drugs for less than 3 months. Researchers made the TCR library from RNA that was extracted from PBMCs. With iRepertoire HTBI primers and Arm-PCR of CDR3 regions, TCR beta libraries were built. One entry per CDR3 protein results from TCRdb running MiXCR on the multiplex PCR reads. The sample consists of about 540,000 distinct CDR3 sequences, approximately 12% of them appearing once. A further study also used this sample, focusing on T cells in Graves' hyperthyroidism and ophthalmopathy. Turning to that study: Among thyroid clonotypes expanded above 0.001, most also appeared in blood.

The clonotype originates from a young man with Graves disease. Sequencing used peripheral blood mononuclear cells (PBMCs), obtained at new diagnosis, from a patient treated with antithyroid drugs. This chain joins TRBV5-1 and TRBJ2-7, with TRBD1 matching 8 bases. CDR3 sequence (DNA): TGCGCCAGCAGCTGGACAGGGATCGAGCAGTACTTC. It translates to CASSWTGIEQYF.